Listed below are T cell receptor beta chains from one sample, sequenced in a study of blood T cells in healthy people across ages. TCRdb re-analysed the 5' RACE reads in MiXCR, keeping a single row per CDR3 protein. The repertoire holds hundreds of thousands of distinct CDR3 sequences, with 30% to 45% as singletons. Material: blood. Every receptor here comes from a man younger than 35 in good health. The CDR3 runs from the conserved cysteine through the conserved F or W. The D gene is left open where the match is weak. Size values are once, few and many counts, or a class for expanded clones, and some rows have none.

abundance: many
j_gene: TRBJ1-4
v_gene: TRBV7-2
d_gene: NA
CDR3nt: TGTGCCAGCAGCCCGACCGCTGCAACTAATGAAAAACTGTTTTTT
CDR3aa: CASSPTAATNEKLFF

abundance: NA
j_gene: TRBJ2-1
v_gene: TRBV5-1
d_gene: NA
CDR3nt: TGCGCCAGCAGCCTATCGAAGGGTGCAGTAACCTACGAGCAGTTCTTC
CDR3aa: CASSLSKGAVTYEQFF

abundance: NA
j_gene: TRBJ1-4
v_gene: TRBV7-6
d_gene: NA
CDR3nt: TGTCCCAGCAAACCCACAACCGGGACCACCAGTAATGAAAAACTGTTTTTT
CDR3aa: CPSKPTTGTTSNEKLFF

abundance: NA
j_gene: TRBJ1-2
v_gene: TRBV14
d_gene: TRBD1
CDR3nt: TGTGCCAGCAGCCCCATTTTTGGACAGGAGCCCGTTTTAGGGGGCTACACCTTC
CDR3aa: CASSPIFGQEPVLGGYTF

abundance: NA
j_gene: TRBJ1-1
v_gene: TRBV4-1
d_gene: NA
CDR3nt: TGCGCCAGCAGCCAAGATGAACGGGGAGCGAACACTGAAGCTTTCTTT
CDR3aa: CASSQDERGANTEAFF

abundance: NA
j_gene: TRBJ2-1
v_gene: TRBV12-3/TRBV12-4
d_gene: TRBD2
CDR3nt: TGTGCCAGCAGTCTCCAGGAGCGGGGGGCCCCGGGTCGCGAGCAGTTCTTC
CDR3aa: CASSLQERGAPGREQFF

abundance: NA
j_gene: TRBJ1-2
v_gene: TRBV7-2
d_gene: NA
CDR3nt: TGTGCCAGCAGCGTACCCGGAGGCTACTATGGCTACACCTTC
CDR3aa: CASSVPGGYYGYTF

abundance: NA
j_gene: TRBJ1-2
v_gene: TRBV7-2
d_gene: TRBD1
CDR3nt: TGTGCCGCCTTCTCGACAGGGGGGGCCTATGGCTACACCTTC
CDR3aa: CAAFSTGGAYGYTF

abundance: NA
j_gene: TRBJ1-5
v_gene: TRBV12-3/TRBV12-4
d_gene: NA
CDR3nt: TGTGCCAGCAGCTTCGTACTTAGCAATCAGCCCCAGCATTTT
CDR3aa: CASSFVLSNQPQHF

abundance: few
j_gene: TRBJ1-2
v_gene: TRBV7-9
d_gene: TRBD1
CDR3nt: TGTGCCAGCAGCTGCACAGGGGCCTATGGCTACACCTTC
CDR3aa: CASSCTGAYGYTF

abundance: NA
j_gene: TRBJ2-1
v_gene: TRBV5-6
d_gene: NA
CDR3nt: TGTGCCAGCAGCTTGGGGGGGGGCCGGGAAAATGAGCGGTTCTTC
CDR3aa: CASSLGGGRENERFF

abundance: many
j_gene: TRBJ2-4
v_gene: TRBV12-3/TRBV12-4
d_gene: NA
CDR3nt: TGTGCCAGCAGCCCTACAGGAGCCCTAGCCAAAAACATTCAGTACTTC
CDR3aa: CASSPTGALAKNIQYF

abundance: NA
j_gene: TRBJ2-1
v_gene: TRBV27
d_gene: NA
CDR3nt: TGTGCCACAAAGTGGGGGCCGACCAATGAGCAGTTCTTC
CDR3aa: CATKWGPTNEQFF

abundance: NA
j_gene: TRBJ2-5
v_gene: TRBV15
d_gene: NA
CDR3nt: TGTGCCACCAGTCATGGGGCGAGCCAAGAGACCCAGTACTTC
CDR3aa: CATSHGASQETQYF

abundance: NA
j_gene: TRBJ2-7
v_gene: TRBV9
d_gene: TRBD1
CDR3nt: TGTGCCGGCAGCGTCACCCGGGACAGATCCTACGAGCAGTACTTC
CDR3aa: CAGSVTRDRSYEQYF

abundance: few
j_gene: TRBJ1-5
v_gene: TRBV19
d_gene: NA
CDR3nt: TGTGCCAGTATGGGGGACGGGGGGAATCAGCCCCAGCATTTT
CDR3aa: CASMGDGGNQPQHF

abundance: NA
j_gene: TRBJ1-6
v_gene: TRBV7-3
d_gene: NA
CDR3nt: TGTGCCAGCAGCTTAACCCAGATGGGTAATTCACCCCTCCACTTT
CDR3aa: CASSLTQMGNSPLHF

abundance: few
j_gene: TRBJ2-3
v_gene: TRBV5-1
d_gene: NA
CDR3nt: TGCGCCAGCAGCCCCACCCGAGGGGACACAGATACGCAGTATTTT
CDR3aa: CASSPTRGDTDTQYF

abundance: NA
j_gene: TRBJ1-5
v_gene: TRBV6-5
d_gene: TRBD1
CDR3nt: TGTGCCAGCAGCCAGACAGGGGGCGTTCAGCCCCAGCATTTT
CDR3aa: CASSQTGGVQPQHF

abundance: NA
j_gene: TRBJ1-2
v_gene: TRBV7-9
d_gene: NA
CDR3nt: TGTGCCAGCAGCTCCACCGAGAATCCAGGTCCTAACTATGGCTACACCTTC
CDR3aa: CASSSTENPGPNYGYTF

abundance: many
j_gene: TRBJ2-7
v_gene: TRBV7-2
d_gene: NA
CDR3nt: TGTGCCAGCAGCTTAAACAGGGACTACGAGCAGTACTTC
CDR3aa: CASSLNRDYEQYF

abundance: few
j_gene: TRBJ2-1
v_gene: TRBV5-1
d_gene: TRBD2
CDR3nt: TGCGCCAGCAGCGCCTACTTCACTAGCGGTAGCTCCTACAATGAGCAGTTCTTC
CDR3aa: CASSAYFTSGSSYNEQFF

abundance: once
j_gene: TRBJ1-2
v_gene: TRBV29-1
d_gene: NA
CDR3nt: TGCAGCGTTGCCGGGGGTGAGGGGGCTAACTATGGCTACACCTTC
CDR3aa: CSVAGGEGANYGYTF

abundance: NA
j_gene: TRBJ2-2
v_gene: TRBV7-2
d_gene: TRBD1
CDR3nt: TGTGCCAGCAGCTACAGGCCCCGGACAGGGGACACCGGGGAGCTGTTTTTT
CDR3aa: CASSYRPRTGDTGELFF

abundance: few
j_gene: TRBJ2-3
v_gene: TRBV12-3/TRBV12-4
d_gene: NA
CDR3nt: TGTGCCAGCAGTTTAGACAGGGTCGCCACAGATACGCAGTATTTT
CDR3aa: CASSLDRVATDTQYF

abundance: many
j_gene: TRBJ2-1
v_gene: TRBV11-1
d_gene: NA
CDR3nt: TGTGCCAGCAGCTTAGAGGGACTGGATCGTAATGAGCAGTTCTTC
CDR3aa: CASSLEGLDRNEQFF

abundance: NA
j_gene: TRBJ2-7
v_gene: TRBV20-1
d_gene: TRBD2
CDR3nt: TGCAGTGCTAGACGCGTAGCGGGGGAGTACGAGCAGTACTTC
CDR3aa: CSARRVAGEYEQYF

abundance: NA
j_gene: TRBJ2-3
v_gene: TRBV5-6
d_gene: TRBD2
CDR3nt: TGTGCCAGCAGCGCGGGCGGGGGGCCGTTGCAGTATTTT
CDR3aa: CASSAGGGPLQYF

abundance: few
j_gene: TRBJ1-2
v_gene: TRBV4-3
d_gene: NA
CDR3nt: TGCGCCAGCAGCCCTGGTGGCGGGGGGCCGGACTATGGCTACACCTTC
CDR3aa: CASSPGGGGPDYGYTF

abundance: NA
j_gene: TRBJ2-3
v_gene: TRBV12-3/TRBV12-4
d_gene: NA
CDR3nt: TGTGCCAGCAGTTTAAACTTCCTAAGAATGGATACGCAGTATTTT
CDR3aa: CASSLNFLRMDTQYF

abundance: many
j_gene: TRBJ2-3
v_gene: TRBV5-1
d_gene: NA
CDR3nt: TGCGCCAGCAGCCTGTACCGGGGGCAAGATACGCAGTATTTT
CDR3aa: CASSLYRGQDTQYF

abundance: NA
j_gene: TRBJ2-3
v_gene: TRBV13
d_gene: NA
CDR3nt: TGTGCCAGCAGGTCCCCCAGGGGTGGGGGCGCAGATACGCAGTATTTT
CDR3aa: CASRSPRGGGADTQYF

abundance: NA
j_gene: TRBJ2-7
v_gene: TRBV10-3
d_gene: NA
CDR3nt: TGTGCCATCAGTGAGGAACGACGTTACGAGCAGTACTTC
CDR3aa: CAISEERRYEQYF

abundance: few
j_gene: TRBJ1-4
v_gene: TRBV2
d_gene: NA
CDR3nt: TGTGCCAGCTCTCGCTCAGGGGAGGTTGAAAAACTGTTTTTT
CDR3aa: CASSRSGEVEKLFF

abundance: NA
j_gene: TRBJ1-4
v_gene: TRBV5-1
d_gene: NA
CDR3nt: TGCGCCAGCAGCTTGGCAGGCGACCCTAATGAAAAACTGTTTTTT
CDR3aa: CASSLAGDPNEKLFF

abundance: NA
j_gene: TRBJ2-7
v_gene: TRBV2
d_gene: NA
CDR3nt: TGTGCCAGCGGCGGTGGGGGCGAGCAGTACTTC
CDR3aa: CASGGGGEQYF

abundance: NA
j_gene: TRBJ2-1
v_gene: TRBV7-9
d_gene: TRBD2
CDR3nt: TGTGCCAGCAGCCCCGGGAGGGAACGTAATGAGCAGTTCTTC
CDR3aa: CASSPGRERNEQFF

abundance: NA
j_gene: TRBJ1-1
v_gene: TRBV5-1
d_gene: NA
CDR3nt: TGCGCCAGCAGCTTGTTCGGGACACATGGTGAAGCTTTCTTT
CDR3aa: CASSLFGTHGEAFF

abundance: NA
j_gene: TRBJ2-4
v_gene: TRBV15
d_gene: TRBD1
CDR3nt: TGTGCCACCAGCCTTTTACGAGGCAGGGGGCCGGATTATCTAGCCAAAAACAGTCAGTACTTC
CDR3aa: CATSLLRGRGPDYLAKNSQYF

abundance: few
j_gene: TRBJ2-7
v_gene: TRBV7-9
d_gene: TRBD1
CDR3nt: TGTGCCAGCAGCCCACGGACAGGGGGCAAGTACGAGCAGTACTTC
CDR3aa: CASSPRTGGKYEQYF

abundance: few
j_gene: TRBJ1-3
v_gene: TRBV29-1
d_gene: TRBD1
CDR3nt: TGCAGCGCCCAGACAGGGGCTGGAAACACCATATATTTT
CDR3aa: CSAQTGAGNTIYF

abundance: few
j_gene: TRBJ2-6
v_gene: TRBV7-8
d_gene: NA
CDR3nt: TGTGCCAGCAGCCTATCCCGGGAACCTGGGGCCAACGTCCTGACTTTC
CDR3aa: CASSLSREPGANVLTF

abundance: NA
j_gene: TRBJ2-1
v_gene: TRBV4-3
d_gene: NA
CDR3nt: TGCGCCAGCAGCCCTTACACGGGACCTAGCTCCCACAATGAGCAGTTCTTC
CDR3aa: CASSPYTGPSSHNEQFF

abundance: many
j_gene: TRBJ2-1
v_gene: TRBV20-1
d_gene: NA
CDR3nt: TGCAGTGCTAGCGGGGGACCCTCCTACAATGAGCAGTTCTTC
CDR3aa: CSASGGPSYNEQFF

abundance: many
j_gene: TRBJ1-5
v_gene: TRBV24-1
d_gene: TRBD1
CDR3nt: TGTGCCACCGCATTCTACCACGACAGGGAGGTCTATATGGGGAAAAGCAATCAGCCCCAGCATTTT
CDR3aa: CATAFYHDREVYMGKSNQPQHF

abundance: NA
j_gene: TRBJ2-7
v_gene: TRBV7-6
d_gene: NA
CDR3nt: TGTGCCAGCAGCCCTATCGGACAGAGCTCCTACGAGCAGTACTTC
CDR3aa: CASSPIGQSSYEQYF

abundance: NA
j_gene: TRBJ2-7
v_gene: TRBV7-2
d_gene: NA
CDR3nt: TGTGCCAGCAGCTTAGACACGGATAGCTCCTACAATGAGCAGTACTTC
CDR3aa: CASSLDTDSSYNEQYF

abundance: NA
j_gene: TRBJ2-5
v_gene: TRBV4-1
d_gene: NA
CDR3nt: TGCGCCAGCAGCCAAGGAGGGGGAGAAGGGACCCAGTACTTC
CDR3aa: CASSQGGGEGTQYF

abundance: NA
j_gene: TRBJ1-1
v_gene: TRBV25-1
d_gene: NA
CDR3nt: TGTGCCAGCAGTGAATCCAGGGGAGACACTGAAGCTTTCTTT
CDR3aa: CASSESRGDTEAFF

abundance: NA
j_gene: TRBJ2-3
v_gene: TRBV7-2
d_gene: TRBD2
CDR3nt: TGTGCCAGCAGCAACAAGGGACTAGCGGGCCGGGATATCAGCACAGATACGCAGTATTTT
CDR3aa: CASSNKGLAGRDISTDTQYF

abundance: NA
j_gene: TRBJ1-4
v_gene: TRBV9
d_gene: TRBD1
CDR3nt: TGTGCCAGCAGCGCTGCGACAGGGCAGAAACTGTTTTTT
CDR3aa: CASSAATGQKLFF

abundance: few
j_gene: TRBJ2-2
v_gene: TRBV20-1
d_gene: NA
CDR3nt: TGCAGTGCTAGACCCCCGGAGACCGGGGAGCTGTTTTTT
CDR3aa: CSARPPETGELFF

abundance: few
j_gene: TRBJ1-2
v_gene: TRBV7-8
d_gene: TRBD1
CDR3nt: TGTGCCAGCAGCTTGACAGGGGACCGGAACTATGGCTACACCTTC
CDR3aa: CASSLTGDRNYGYTF

abundance: NA
j_gene: TRBJ2-1
v_gene: TRBV9
d_gene: TRBD2
CDR3nt: TGTGCCAGCAGCGCCGCCACCTCTAGCGGTCCCTACAATGAGCAGTTCTTC
CDR3aa: CASSAATSSGPYNEQFF

abundance: few
j_gene: TRBJ2-2
v_gene: TRBV5-1
d_gene: NA
CDR3nt: TGCGCCAGCAGCTTGGGGATTTCCACCGGGGAGCTGTTTTTT
CDR3aa: CASSLGISTGELFF

abundance: few
j_gene: TRBJ2-7
v_gene: TRBV20-1
d_gene: NA
CDR3nt: TGCAGTGCGATAGGGACAATCTCCTACAATGAGCAGTACTTC
CDR3aa: CSAIGTISYNEQYF

abundance: few
j_gene: TRBJ2-5
v_gene: TRBV7-2
d_gene: TRBD2
CDR3nt: TGTGCCAGCACGCAGACTAGCGGGGGGTTCGAGACCCAGTACTTC
CDR3aa: CASTQTSGGFETQYF

abundance: NA
j_gene: TRBJ1-2
v_gene: TRBV4-3
d_gene: NA
CDR3nt: TGCGCCAGCAGCCAAGATATCGGGACGAGGGGCTACACCTTC
CDR3aa: CASSQDIGTRGYTF

abundance: NA
j_gene: TRBJ2-7
v_gene: TRBV5-1
d_gene: NA
CDR3nt: TGCGCCAGCAGCTTTACAGGCAAAGGGTCCTACGAGCAGTACTTC
CDR3aa: CASSFTGKGSYEQYF